Presented here are 29 T cell receptor beta chains from one specimen sequenced in a study of response to subunit inactivated influenza vaccine. Each CDR3 protein is one row after TCRdb ran MiXCR on the RT-PCR reads. This sample has about 570,000 distinct CDR3 sequences; 11% occur once, and the top ten carry approximately 10%. These same data were also listed under a study on T cells expressing NK-cell markers. That paper adds: UMIs accompanied the 5'RACE template switching by which TCR beta cDNA was made.

The specimen comprised PBMCs from blood, sampled on the day of vaccination. The origin of the receptors is a middle-aged man who received an inactivated influenza vaccine.

This clonotype appeared many times. The chain links TRBV5-1 to TRBJ2-2; 9 bases agree with TRBD2. The CDR3 sequence is 16 residues long. J was trimmed by 2 bases and V by 0 bases; bases with no gene match: 2. Germline V CDR1 and CDR2: SGHRS, YFSETQ. The CDR3: CASSLGGLANTGELFF. As DNA, the CDR3 is TGCGCCAGCAGCTTGGGGGGACTAGCAAACACCGGGGAGCTGTTTTTT. The full variable domain, rest sourced from reference TRBV5-1 and TRBJ2-2, is KAGVTQTPRYLIKTRGQQVTLSCSPISGHRSVSWYQQTPGQGLQFLFEYFSETQRNKGNFPGRFSGRQFSNSRSEMNVSTLELGDSALYLCASSLGGLANTGELFFGEGSRLTVL.

The gene calls are TRBV19 and TRBJ2-1, with 12 bases lining up with TRBD2. CDR3 length: 16 residues. In germline, CDR1 is LNHDA, CDR2 SQIVND (reference sequence). V lost 5 bases, J lost 7 bases, and 9 bases stayed unmatched. This CDR3 is CASSSTTSGSGNEQFF. The CDR3 nucleotides are TGTGCCAGTAGTTCAACGACTAGCGGGAGCGGAAATGAGCAGTTCTTC.

The chain carries TRBV27 and TRBJ2-4; TRBD1 agrees at 10 bases. This CDR3 is 21 amino acids long. V gave up 5 bases and J gave up 2 bases; unmatched junction bases: 21. CDR1 and CDR2 from the germline V gene are MNHEY and SMNVEV (reference sequence). The chain's CDR3 is CASSPHSRTGGDRKTKNIQYF. CDR3 in DNA: TGTGCCAGCAGTCCCCACTCTCGGACAGGGGGGGACCGAAAAACCAAAAACATTCAGTACTTC.

This chain joins TRBV9 and TRBJ2-1, with 7 nucleotides matching TRBD2. V lost 7 bases and J lost 15; bases outside the gene matches: 13. Germline CDR1 and CDR2: SGDLS and YYNGEE. This CDR3 has 12 residues. The CDR3 is CASAGGGSGPFF. CDR3 DNA sequence: TGTGCCAGCGCTGGGGGGGGGTCAGGCCCGTTCTTC.

This clonotype was found many times. J is TRBJ1-1 and V is TRBV11-2; D uncertain. Trimming removed 1 base at V and 0 bases at J, with 6 bases between. Germline assignment: CDR1 SGHAT and CDR2 FQNNGV. CDR3 length equals 14 residues. CDR3 nucleotides: TGTGCCAGCAGCTTAGGGCTCCTGAACACTGAAGCTTTCTTT. It is translated as CASSLGLLNTEAFF. Full variable domain (remainder filled in from reference TRBV11-2 and TRBJ1-1): EAGVAQSPRYKIIEKRQSVAFWCNPISGHATLYWYQQILGQGPKLLIQFQNNGVVDDSQLPKDRFSAERLKGVDSTLKIQPAKLEDSAVYLCASSLGLLNTEAFFGQGTRLTVV.

The rearrangement uses TRBV12-3 or TRBV12-4 and TRBJ2-4; no definite D call. The CDR3 loop spans 15 amino acids. Trimming pared 6 bases from V and 0 bases from J, leaving 12 bases between. The chain's CDR3 is CASSRQYIAKNIQYF. Written as DNA, the CDR3 is TGTGCCAGCAGCCGCCAGTATATAGCCAAAAACATTCAGTACTTC.

This clonotype showed up many times. This CDR3 reads CAISEYETYNEQFF. CDR3 DNA sequence: TGTGCCATCAGTGAGTACGAGACTTACAATGAGCAGTTCTTC. V usage is TRBV10-3 and J usage is TRBJ2-1; D remains unclear. The CDR3 consists of 14 residues. Trimming pared 1 base from V and 4 bases from J, leaving 8 bases between. Germline values: CDR1 ENHRY, CDR2 SYGVKD.

This clonotype was observed many times. The rearrangement uses TRBV29-1 and TRBJ2-2; 14 bases line up with TRBD2. The V segment lost 7 bases and the J segment 6 bases; nucleotides outside the gene matches: 4. CDR1 and CDR2 (germline): SQVTM, ANQGSEA. CDR3 size: 14 residues. CDR3 DNA sequence: TGCAGCGGGAGACTAGCGGGGGGGCCCGGGGAGCTGTTTTTT. This codes for CSGRLAGGPGELFF.

The table lists this clonotype with a few counts. This chain joins TRBV6-5 and TRBJ2-2, with D unresolved. Germline V gene lookup returns CDR1 MNHEY and CDR2 SVGAGI. Trimming pared 3 bases from V and 6 bases from J, leaving 11 bases between. The CDR3 sequence is 14 residues long. The CDR3: CASSYYGRAGELFF. CDR3 coding DNA: TGTGCCAGCAGTTATTATGGGCGCGCCGGGGAGCTGTTTTTT.

This chain connects TRBV7-2 to TRBJ1-5; no reliable D call. The CDR3 covers 13 residues. V lost 10 bases, J lost 6 bases, and 16 bases lay in between. Germline V lookup: CDR1 SGHTA, CDR2 FQGNSA. CDR3 loop: CATGKGERQPQHF. DNA of the CDR3: TGTGCCACGGGGAAGGGAGAACGTCAGCCCCAGCATTTT. The full variable domain, rest sourced from reference TRBV7-2 and TRBJ1-5, is GAGVSQSPSNKVTEKGKDVELRCDPISGHTALYWYRQSLGQGLEFLIYFQGNSAPDKSGLPSDRFSAERTGGSVSTLTIQRTQQEDSAVYLCATGKGERQPQHFGDGTRLSIL.

V and J are TRBV4-2 and TRBJ2-7, with 14 bases lining up with TRBD2. Per germline, CDR1 LGHNA and CDR2 YNFKEQ. The CDR3 sequence is 17 residues long. The V gene end was trimmed by 4 bases and the J gene end by 2 bases; junction bases not matched to a gene: 7. For the CDR3, the DNA is TGTGCCAGCAGCCTAGGGACTAGCGGGAGTGATGCCTACGAGCAGTACTTC. It is translated as CASSLGTSGSDAYEQYF.

The genes are TRBV20-1 and TRBJ1-1, with D maybe TRBD1 (5 bases). CDR1 DFQATT and CDR2 SNEGSKA come from the germline V gene (reference sequence). This CDR3 spans 13 amino acids. V lost 5 bases to trimming and J lost 3 bases, with 13 bases between them. Written as DNA, the CDR3 is TGCAGTGCTTGGGACGGCATTCACACTGAAGCTTTCTTT. Translation: CSAWDGIHTEAFF.

This clonotype occurred many times. V and J are TRBV4-1 and TRBJ2-5, with a weak D call TRBD2 (6 bases). This CDR3 is built from 15 residues. Germline V gene lookup returns CDR1 MGHRA and CDR2 YSYEKL. Trimming pared 2 bases from V and 4 bases from J, leaving 14 bases between. The CDR3 loop is CASSQSPRRGETQYF. CDR3 nucleotides: TGCGCCAGCAGCCAATCTCCCCGGCGGGGAGAGACCCAGTACTTC.

This chain joins TRBV20-1 and TRBJ2-5; 7 nucleotides match TRBD2. With 0 bases clipped from V and 5 bases from J, the junction kept 9 bases outside the gene matches. This CDR3 is built from 15 residues. Germline V gene data show CDR1 as DFQATT and CDR2 as SNEGSKA (reference sequence). The CDR3 nucleotides read TGCAGTGCTAGAGATGGCGGGAGAGTTGGGGAGACCCAGTACTTC. This encodes CSARDGGRVGETQYF.

The genes are TRBV11-2 and TRBJ2-3, with D tentatively TRBD1 (5 bases). The CDR3 spans 16 residues. V lost 1 base to trimming and J lost 2 bases, with 13 bases between them. CDR1 SGHAT and CDR2 FQNNGV come from the germline V gene. CDR3 in DNA: TGTGCCAGCAGCTTAGGTTTAGGGGTCCTCACAGATACGCAGTATTTT. Amino acid sequence: CASSLGLGVLTDTQYF.

This chain links TRBV10-3 with TRBJ1-3; D unclear. The CDR3 has 14 residues. Germline CDR1 ENHRY, CDR2 SYGVKD. Trimming stripped 6 bases from V and 8 bases from J, with 17 bases between. As DNA, the CDR3 is TGTGCCATCAGCCCGGCAGCTCTCGGGGACACCATATATTTT. Translation gives CAISPAALGDTIYF.

This clonotype came up a few times. The chain couples TRBV2 to TRBJ2-5; no clear D gene. Germline CDR1 reads SNHLY; CDR2 reads FYNNEI. The CDR3 is made up of 13 amino acids. Deletions cut 7 bases from V and 2 bases from J, with 11 bases between. This chain's CDR3 is CASMGQPQETQYF. In DNA form, the CDR3 reads TGTGCCAGCATGGGTCAGCCGCAAGAGACCCAGTACTTC.

In DNA form, the CDR3 reads TGCGCCAGCAGCTTGCGCGGGAGGGAAGAGACCCAGTACTTC. Translating gives CASSLRGREETQYF. J is TRBJ2-5 and V is TRBV5-1; 9 positions match TRBD2. After removal of 1 base from V and 3 bases from J, the junction contained 1 base not matched to a gene. The CDR3 covers 14 residues. Germline values: CDR1 SGHRS, CDR2 YFSETQ.

This clonotype turned up a few times. The rearrangement links TRBV6-2 or TRBV6-3 to TRBJ2-1; 8 bases match TRBD1. Looked up from germline, CDR1 is MNHEY and CDR2 is SVGEGT. The CDR3 consists of 16 residues. The J segment lost 0 bases and the V segment lost 6 bases, leaving 7 bases of the junction unmatched. CDR3 bases: TGTGCCAGCAGGTCGGACAGGGAGAACTCCTACAATGAGCAGTTCTTC. It translates to CASRSDRENSYNEQFF.

There are many counts of this clonotype. This sequence joins TRBV5-1 and TRBJ2-1; 7 bases align to TRBD1. This CDR3 has 15 residues. Germline CDR1 is SGHRS and CDR2 is YFSETQ. The J segment lost 6 bases and the V segment lost 4 bases, leaving 10 bases of the junction unmatched. This CDR3 reads CASSPRTGAANEQFF. The CDR3 DNA reads TGCGCCAGCAGCCCCCGGACAGGTGCGGCCAATGAGCAGTTCTTC.

Ten or more counts support this clonotype. The chain recombines TRBV7-2 with TRBJ2-5; TRBD1 might be the D (6 bases). Germline V gives CDR1 SGHTA, CDR2 FQGNSA. V lost 5 bases and J lost 4, with 11 bases in between. The CDR3 spans 13 residues. CDR3 in amino acids: CASSPWDIETQYF. The CDR3 DNA sequence: TGTGCCAGCAGCCCCTGGGACATAGAGACCCAGTACTTC.

The chain is built from TRBV7-6 and TRBJ2-7; 7 bases align to TRBD1. In germline, CDR1 is SGHVS, CDR2 FNYEAQ. The CDR3 spans 15 residues. Losses at the gene ends were 1 base for V and 2 bases for J; bases not matched to a gene: 5. In DNA, the CDR3 is TGTGCCAGCAGCTTAGTGGGGGACAGAACCTACGAGCAGTACTTC. Its translation is CASSLVGDRTYEQYF.

Ten or more counts support this clonotype. This rearrangement joins TRBV6-1 to TRBJ2-2; TRBD1 aligns across 7 bases. CDR1 and CDR2 (germline): MNHNS, SASEGT. The CDR3 spans 17 residues. V gave up 5 bases and J gave up 1 base; unmatched junction bases: 10. CDR3: CASSLDRVGKNTGELFF. CDR3 DNA: TGTGCCAGCAGTCTTGACAGGGTTGGGAAGAACACCGGGGAGCTGTTTTTT.

This chain uses TRBV7-9 with TRBJ2-5; 10 bases are a match to TRBD1. The CDR3 is made up of 15 amino acids. CDR1 is SEHNR, CDR2 FQNEAQ, per germline (reference sequence). V lost 4 bases to trimming and J lost 4 bases; unmatched junction nucleotides: 6. CDR3 DNA: TGTGCCAGCAGCTCCGGGACAGGGGTACCAGAGACCCAGTACTTC. Encoded protein: CASSSGTGVPETQYF.

Many counts were recorded for this clonotype. V usage is TRBV20-1 and J usage is TRBJ1-6; 8 bases match TRBD1. The V segment lost 4 bases and the J segment 0 bases; nucleotides outside the gene matches: 5. Looked up from germline, CDR1 is DFQATT and CDR2 is SNEGSKA (reference sequence). The CDR3 contains 16 residues. The CDR3: CSATGQGSSYNSPLHF. In nucleotides, the CDR3 is TGCAGTGCTACTGGACAGGGAAGCTCCTATAATTCACCCCTCCACTTT.

This clonotype was seen a few times. The CDR3 loop is CASTLGGSQPQHF. Here the CDR3 DNA reads TGTGCCAGCACCCTGGGGGGAAGTCAGCCCCAGCATTTT. The chain couples TRBV12-3 or TRBV12-4 to TRBJ1-5; D is possibly TRBD1 (5 bases). The CDR3 is 13 amino acids. Trimming removed 7 bases from V and 6 bases from J, with 13 bases in between.

The chain joins TRBV28 to TRBJ2-5; a possible D gene is TRBD2 (6 bases). The CDR3 is 14 residues long. CDR1 is MDHEN, CDR2 SYDVKM, per germline. V dropped 3 bases and J dropped 2 bases, with 10 bases sitting between them. In DNA, the CDR3 is TGTGCCAGCAGTTTGCCGGGGACTCAAGAGACCCAGTACTTC. Its translation: CASSLPGTQETQYF.

This clonotype was found many times. This sequence joins TRBV12-3 or TRBV12-4 and TRBJ1-4; 8 nucleotides agree with TRBD1. V lost 7 bases, J lost 3 bases, and 4 bases stayed unmatched. The CDR3 runs 14 residues. CDR3 loop: CASKGGQANEKLFF. The CDR3 DNA reads TGTGCCAGCAAGGGGGGACAGGCTAATGAAAAACTGTTTTTT.

The rearrangement joins TRBV5-5 to TRBJ2-5, with 8 bases aligning to TRBD1. The CDR3 is made up of 16 amino acids. Germline V gives CDR1 SGHKS, CDR2 YYEKEE (reference sequence). The junction had 10 bases not matched to a gene; V was cut back by 5 bases and J by 1 base. CDR3 coding DNA: TGTGCCAGCAGGTCAAGACAGGGGAGAGGCCAAGAGACCCAGTACTTC. Protein: CASRSRQGRGQETQYF.